This T cell receptor beta chain is drawn from a study of blood T cells in healthy people across ages. Overall study findings and caveats: A conclusive naive versus antigen-experienced comparison was prevented by the unsorted PBMCs. Higher diversity, along with more naive CD4+ cells, distinguished long-lived donors from aged donors.

Remarks on this clonotype: As yet, its antigen is unknown.

For the second PCR, which ran for roughly 7 to 11 cycles, a sample-barcoded 5' primer and a J-beta primer mix were used. Every cDNA molecule bore a tag from a template-switch adaptor containing 12 random nucleotides. Via MiXCR, TCRdb re-called the 5' RACE reads, giving one row per CDR3 protein. The sample has about 1.1 million distinct CDR3 sequences, around two fifths seen once. Sequenced input: blood. The clonotype comes from a man aged 18 to 30 in good health.

CDR3 in DNA: TGTGCCAGCAGTTACCCCGAGAAAGGCCTGCCCCAGCATTTT. The encoded protein is CASSYPEKGLPQHF. The rearrangement links TRBV6-2 or TRBV6-3 to TRBJ1-5; D is ambiguous. Germline V gene lookup returns CDR1 MNHEY and CDR2 SVGEGT. Trimming shortened V by 2 bases and J by 9 bases, and 14 bases separated the two germline ends. The CDR3 has 14 amino acids.